This T cell receptor (beta chain) was obtained from a study of CD8 T cells in Susac syndrome. The CDR3 consists of 13 residues. CDR1 is MNHEY and CDR2 is SMNVEV in the germline V gene (reference sequence). A quantity of about 0.5 to 1 ug RNA underwent reverse transcription using random hexamers. A multiplex approach, immunoSEQ multiplex PCR, amplified TCR beta CDR3 across 54 Vbeta and 13 Jbeta. A single record per CDR3 protein comes from TCRdb applying MiXCR to the immunoSEQ multiplex PCR reads. This table has around 280,000 distinct CDR3 sequences, approximately 85% appearing once. The multiple sclerosis control group consisted of treatment-naive patients whose relapsing-remitting disease, which was either stable or active, fulfilled revised McDonald criteria. TEMRA cells were FACS-enriched, and CD8+ and CD4+ T cells were isolated negatively. A remark on this clonotype: One end of the junction fails to match germline, which may point to a read error.

This chain links TRBV27 with TRBJ2-7, with D possibly matching TRBD1 (6 bases). The sample comprised CD8+ T cells from PBMCs. This clonotype was sampled from a human donor with multiple sclerosis. DNA of the CDR3: TGTGCCAGCAGTAACAGGGTAACCTACAAGCAGTACTTC. It encodes CASSNRVTYKQYF.